This T cell receptor (beta chain) was retrieved from a study of molecular identifiers for immune sequencing clone quantification (dated by TCRdb to the late 2010s). About the investigation overall: For a replicate experiment, RNA from around 20,000 or 99,000 naive CD8 T cells was divided into five aliquots, of which four were sequenced. This methods study benchmarked molecular-identifier clustering-based TCR repertoire sequencing (MIDCIRS) and TCR RNA copy counting, using CD8 T cells to do so. Broader findings and caveats from the paper: When barcode sub-clustering was omitted, TCR diversity was inflated by chimeric consensus sequences, with chimeras reaching as high as 47%. Identical TCR molecules sharing a barcode could cause highly expanded clone sizes to be underestimated. Modeling estimated 2.5 to 3.5 recovered TCR RNA copies per cell, compared with 9.5 to 10 by digital PCR, which implies about 30% capture efficiency. Spiked-in Jurkat TCR RNA equivalent to a single cell was reported to be detectable even among approximately 1 million naive CD8 T cells. The naive libraries included spiked-in Jurkat TCR RNA (10 copies' worth), and this Jurkat TCR RNA is not part of the donor repertoire. In CMV-specific effector cells, clones with more than 20 RNA copies accounted for over 99% of molecules, whereas in naive cells such clones accounted for under 1%.

With termini counted, the CDR3 has 11 amino acids. From the germline V gene (reference sequence), CDR1 is DFQATT and CDR2 is SNEGSKA. Naive CD8 T cell libraries were made from roughly 18,000 to 920,000 sorted cells using 10%, 30% or 50% of purified RNA. Naive CD8 T cells, defined as CD8+CD4-CCR7+CD45RA+, were FACS-sorted into RLT Plus buffer on a BD FACSAria II. Detection sensitivity was tested by spiking Jurkat RNA equal to ten TCR copies' worth into samples containing roughly 19,000-1,100,000 naive CD8 T cells. CD8 T cells were enriched using RosetteSep CD8+ T Cell Enrichment Cocktail and Ficoll-Paque, and the enriched cells then underwent ACK red cell lysis. For this clonotype: This clone's antigen is unknown. Because the CDR3 is missing its conserved closing phenylalanine or tryptophan, this is likely a read error. It is unclear where the CDR3 begins or ends on the DNA, so no DNA is shown, and the CDR3 is as TCRdb lists it.

Library method: PCR. TCRdb lists the instrument as NextSeq 500. Preparation of bulk TCR libraries followed a previously described approach, with the TCR primers listed in Table S5. The Qiagen AllPrep DNA/RNA kit was used to purify total RNA. Before analysis, reads from multiple sequencing runs of one library were combined. The original pipeline was this. Only reads with exact TCR constant sequence were kept, trimmed to 150 nt, and grouped by their 12-nt molecular barcodes. Within each barcode group, reads were sub-clustered at a 15% Levenshtein threshold, and quality-weighted consensus sequences were built per RNA molecule. Non-functional sequences were filtered out, along with any lower-count sequence sitting one edit away from another sequence. On the basis of fitting two negative binomial distributions, barcode sub-clusters with fewer than 20% of the maximum read count were discarded. The raw public data were reprocessed by TCRdb itself: fastp quality trimming at Q25, MiXCR clonotype calling, in-frame beta chains only. Under each unique CDR3 protein, matching rows form one entry showing the most common genes and DNA. TCRdb's processing, not the authors' own work, is the source of the V and J calls. A total of fewer than 350,000 distinct CDR3 sequences appear in this sample, roughly 24% of them only once. Together, the top ten hold about 0.73% of the sample.

The specimen was naive CD8+ T cells from blood, with Jurkat cell RNA spiked in. The sample's cell subset or site, from its label and the paper: FACS-sorted CD8+CD4-CCR7+CD45RA+ naive T cells. The chain is made from TRBV20-1 and TRBJ1-1. This sequence originates from a human donor in good health. Some libraries in this study had Jurkat cell RNA spiked in. The CDR3: CSASLVTEAVV.